This is a list of T cell receptor beta chains from one sample in a study of cytomegalovirus exposure and HLA in healthy donors. Using immunoSEQ multiplex PCR, the repertoire was profiled, and TCRdb retains in-frame clones only, with some absent. The repertoire consists of about 110,000 clones, with about 85% occurring once and the leading ten covering 3% to 3.5%. The sample taken for sequencing was PBMCs. The receptor source for this set is a woman younger than 35 in good health and CMV-seronegative. Each CDR3 is given with its conserved first and last residue. D genes are given only for firm matches. Clone sizes are given selectively: once, few, many, or a class where the clone is expanded.

clone_size: -; v_call: TRBV30; j_call: TRBJ2-3; d_call: TRBD2; cdr3_nt: TGTGCCTGGAGTGTCGGAGCGGGGGGGACAGATACGCAGTATTTT; cdr3_aa: CAWSVGAGGTDTQYF
clone_size: few; v_call: TRBV6-1; j_call: TRBJ2-1; d_call: -; cdr3_nt: TGTGCCAGCAGTCAAGGACCGGGGGGCCGCTACAATGAGCAGTTCTTC; cdr3_aa: CASSQGPGGRYNEQFF
clone_size: -; v_call: TRBV12-5; j_call: TRBJ2-7; d_call: -; cdr3_nt: TGTGCTAGTGGGCGGGACTCATTCGCCTACGAGCAGTACTTC; cdr3_aa: CASGRDSFAYEQYF
clone_size: -; v_call: TRBV2; j_call: TRBJ2-5; d_call: -; cdr3_nt: TGTGCCAGCAGTGAATGGTTCCCGGAAGGGGAAGAGACCCAGTACTTC; cdr3_aa: CASSEWFPEGEETQYF
clone_size: -; v_call: TRBV30; j_call: TRBJ2-7; d_call: -; cdr3_nt: TGTGCCTGGGACTACAATGCCTACGAGCAGTACTTC; cdr3_aa: CAWDYNAYEQYF
clone_size: -; v_call: TRBV13; j_call: TRBJ2-7; d_call: TRBD1; cdr3_nt: TGTGCCAGCAGCTTGAGGGGACAGGGCTACGAGCAGTACTTC; cdr3_aa: CASSLRGQGYEQYF
clone_size: -; v_call: TRBV4-1; j_call: TRBJ2-2; d_call: TRBD1; cdr3_nt: TGCGCCAGCTGCTCACCCGGGACAGGGTTTGACACCGGGGAGCTGTTTTTT; cdr3_aa: CASCSPGTGFDTGELFF
clone_size: -; v_call: TRBV4-1; j_call: TRBJ1-2; d_call: -; cdr3_nt: TGCGCCAGCAGCCATGTCGGGACGCCGGGGGATGGCTACACCTTC; cdr3_aa: CASSHVGTPGDGYTF
clone_size: once; v_call: TRBV5-1; j_call: TRBJ2-3; d_call: -; cdr3_nt: TGCGCCTTAGAGGAACCGGCAGATACGCAGTATTTT; cdr3_aa: CALEEPADTQYF
clone_size: -; v_call: TRBV19; j_call: TRBJ1-5; d_call: -; cdr3_nt: TGTGCCAGTAGTTATGCGGGGGACCGAGAGCCCCAGCATTTT; cdr3_aa: CASSYAGDREPQHF
clone_size: few; v_call: TRBV6-1; j_call: TRBJ1-1; d_call: TRBD1; cdr3_nt: TGTGCCAGCAGTGAAGGAACAGGGGGCACTGAAGCTTTCTTT; cdr3_aa: CASSEGTGGTEAFF
clone_size: once; v_call: TRBV20-1; j_call: TRBJ1-2; d_call: -; cdr3_nt: TGCAGTGCTGCAGGCTCCTGGGGCTACACCTTC; cdr3_aa: CSAAGSWGYTF
clone_size: -; v_call: TRBV30; j_call: TRBJ2-1; d_call: TRBD2; cdr3_nt: TGTGCCTGGATCGGCCTAGCGGGGAGGGATGAGCAGTTCTTC; cdr3_aa: CAWIGLAGRDEQFF
clone_size: -; v_call: TRBV30; j_call: TRBJ1-4; d_call: -; cdr3_nt: TGTGCCCAGCGATTTATTGCAACTAATGAAAAACTGTTTTTT; cdr3_aa: CAQRFIATNEKLFF
clone_size: few; v_call: TRBV9; j_call: TRBJ2-1; d_call: TRBD2; cdr3_nt: TGTGCCAGCAGCGCAAGCGGGATCTCCTACAATGAGCAGTTCTTC; cdr3_aa: CASSASGISYNEQFF
clone_size: -; v_call: TRBV7-3; j_call: TRBJ2-1; d_call: -; cdr3_nt: TGTGCCAGCAGCCTAACACCGGGGTCCAATGAGCAGTTCTTC; cdr3_aa: CASSLTPGSNEQFF
clone_size: -; v_call: TRBV2; j_call: TRBJ1-3; d_call: -; cdr3_nt: TGTGCCACCGTCTCTGGAAACACCATATATTTT; cdr3_aa: CATVSGNTIYF
clone_size: -; v_call: TRBV19; j_call: TRBJ2-7; d_call: -; cdr3_nt: TGTGCCAGTAGCACGGACAGATACGAGCAGTACTTC; cdr3_aa: CASSTDRYEQYF
clone_size: -; v_call: TRBV27; j_call: TRBJ2-7; d_call: -; cdr3_nt: TGTGCCAGCACCAGTCGGGGATTGCAGTACTTC; cdr3_aa: CASTSRGLQYF
clone_size: -; v_call: TRBV5-1; j_call: TRBJ1-1; d_call: -; cdr3_nt: TGCGCCAGCAGCCTAGGACAGCAGAGCACTGAAGCTTTCTTT; cdr3_aa: CASSLGQQSTEAFF
clone_size: -; v_call: TRBV30; j_call: TRBJ1-6; d_call: -; cdr3_nt: TGTGCCGCTCTTGTGGGGCCTGGTAATTCACCCCTCCACTTT; cdr3_aa: CAALVGPGNSPLHF
clone_size: -; v_call: TRBV10-2; j_call: TRBJ1-1; d_call: TRBD1; cdr3_nt: TGCGCCAGCAGGGGAACAGGGGATTGGTCTGAAGCTTTCTTT; cdr3_aa: CASRGTGDWSEAFF